Presented here are 29 T cell receptor beta chains from one specimen sequenced in a study of identical twins. MiXCR, applied by TCRdb to the 5' RACE reads, yields one record per CDR3 protein. This table has fewer than 650,000 distinct CDR3 sequences, under 8.5% appearing once. In addition, the sample was reused for a study of yellow fever vaccine responses in identical twins.

Sequenced input: PBMCs. Receptors were obtained from a woman aged 18 to 35 in good health.

The V gene is TRBV5-6, the J gene TRBJ2-1; D is possibly TRBD2 (7 bases). This CDR3 is 15 amino acids long. Germline V gene data show CDR1 as SGHDT and CDR2 as YYEEEE. V was cut by 4 bases and J by 9 bases, with 20 bases left in between. The CDR3 spells CASSRGPRGAGEQFF. For the CDR3, the DNA is TGTGCCAGCAGCCGGGGCCCTCGGGGGGCCGGTGAGCAGTTCTTC.

The genes are TRBV10-3 and TRBJ1-5; the D gene is possibly TRBD1 (5 bases). The germline CDR1 and CDR2 sequences are ENHRY and SYGVKD. There are 13 residues in the CDR3. V was pared by 7 bases and J by 2 bases, with 9 bases between. CDR3 sequence (DNA): TGTGCCATCACGGGGGATCGCAATCAGCCCCAGCATTTT. Its protein is CAITGDRNQPQHF.

This clonotype was seen a handful of times. The chain recombines TRBV19 with TRBJ1-1; D is uncertain. The germline V and J ends were trimmed by 5 bases and 11 bases, with 15 bases remaining between them. CDR3 length: 12 amino acids. Germline V lookup: CDR1 LNHDA, CDR2 SQIVND (reference sequence). CDR3 region: CASSSETSSAFF. CDR3 DNA sequence: TGTGCCAGTAGTTCTGAAACCTCGAGCGCTTTCTTT.

This clonotype has more than one count but fewer than ten. This rearrangement joins TRBV20-1 to TRBJ2-3; 10 positions agree with TRBD1. Germline CDR1 and CDR2: DFQATT and SNEGSKA (reference sequence). The CDR3 loop spans 17 amino acids. After removal of 6 bases from V and 4 bases from J, the junction contained 16 bases not matched to a gene. CDR3 amino acids: CSARGTGVREWPDTQYF. The DNA of the CDR3 is TGCAGTGCGCGCGGGACAGGGGTTAGAGAGTGGCCAGATACGCAGTATTTT.

V and J are TRBV20-1 and TRBJ2-7; 11 bases agree with TRBD2. The J segment lost 0 bases and the V segment lost 2 bases, leaving 6 bases of the junction unmatched. Germline V gives CDR1 DFQATT, CDR2 SNEGSKA (reference sequence). This CDR3 is 16 amino acids long. The chain's CDR3 is CSARSGLAGSSYEQYF. The CDR3 DNA reads as TGCAGTGCTAGATCCGGACTAGCGGGTTCCTCCTACGAGCAGTACTTC.

The chain joins TRBV10-3 to TRBJ1-2; D is possibly TRBD1 (6 bases). Germline CDR1 is ENHRY and CDR2 is SYGVKD. Trimming removed 10 bases from V and 1 base from J, with 16 bases in between. This CDR3 is built from 14 residues. As DNA, the CDR3 is TGTGCCACCACCCGGGACACAAATAACTATGGCTACACCTTC. It translates to CATTRDTNNYGYTF.

The CDR3 nucleotides are TGTGCCAGCAGCTTGAGACTAGCGGGAGCTTTAGAGACCCAGTACTTC. Translated, it gives CASSLRLAGALETQYF. The chain employs TRBV7-7 and TRBJ2-5, with 12 bases lining up with TRBD2. The V segment lost 3 bases and the J segment 4 bases; nucleotides outside the gene matches: 6. Germline lookup yields CDR1 SSHAT and CDR2 FNYEAQ (reference sequence). The CDR3 is made up of 16 amino acids.

This clonotype was observed a handful of times. The chain combines TRBV5-5 with TRBJ2-1, with 10 bases identical to TRBD2. V was clipped by 6 bases and J by 1 base; unmatched bases: 4. Germline values: CDR1 SGHKS, CDR2 YYEKEE (reference sequence). This CDR3 has 15 residues. The CDR3 region has the DNA TGTGCCAGCAACAAACTAGCGGGATCCTACAATGAGCAGTTCTTC. It specifies CASNKLAGSYNEQFF.

This rearrangement joins TRBV19 to TRBJ2-1, with 9 bases identical to TRBD2. After removal of 6 bases from V and 3 bases from J, the junction contained 6 bases not matched to a gene. Germline V CDR1 and CDR2: LNHDA, SQIVND (reference sequence). This CDR3 spans 15 amino acids. The CDR3 protein is CASRDWTSDYNEQFF. Here the CDR3 DNA reads TGTGCCAGTAGAGATTGGACTAGCGACTACAATGAGCAGTTCTTC.

This clonotype has a handful of counts. The CDR3 region has the DNA TGCGCCAGCAGCCAACCGGGACAGGGGTTAAACGAGCAGTACTTC. Protein: CASSQPGQGLNEQYF. The V call is TRBV5-1, the J call TRBJ2-7; 10 bases match TRBD1. The junction had 9 bases not matched to a gene; V was cut back by 4 bases and J by 5 bases. The germline V gene encodes CDR1 SGHRS and CDR2 YFSETQ. The CDR3 extends over 15 amino acids.

This clonotype was detected only a few times. At one end, the junction sequence differs from germline, possibly due to a read error. The chain employs TRBV6-5 and TRBJ2-1, with D uncertain. Germline assignment: CDR1 MNHEY and CDR2 SVGAGI. The CDR3 covers 15 residues. The CDR3 loop is CASSSYPTSFNEQFF. In DNA form, the CDR3 reads TGTGCCAGCAGTTCCTATCCGACATCCTTCAATGAGCAGTTCTTC.

In its sample, this clonotype was seen many times. The chain combines TRBV28 with TRBJ2-5, with TRBD1 matching over 8 bases. The CDR3 loop spans 14 amino acids. V lost 10 bases, J lost 6 bases, and 13 bases stayed unmatched. Germline CDR1 and CDR2: MDHEN and SYDVKM. CDR3 nucleotide sequence: TGTGCCACCCTCGACAGGGGACCTGGCCAGACCCAGTACTTC. Protein sequence: CATLDRGPGQTQYF.

This clonotype was counted a single time. At one boundary the junction diverges from the germline segment, which might be a read error. The rearrangement joins TRBV29-1 to TRBJ2-5; the match to TRBD2 covers 16 bases. Germline values: CDR1 SQVTM, CDR2 ANQGSEA. This CDR3 contains 13 residues. The CDR3 loop reads CSGGTSGRETQNF. CDR3 bases: TGCAGCGGGGGGACTAGCGGGAGGGAGACCCAGAACTTC. Based on the CDR3 plus reference TRBV29-1 and TRBJ2-5, the full variable domain is SAVISQKPSRDICQRGTSLTIQCQVDSQVTMMFWYRQQPGQSLTLIATANQGSEATYESGFVIDKFPISRPNLTFSTLTVSNMSPEDSSIYLCSGGTSGRETQNFGPGTRLLVL.

The V gene is TRBV2, the J gene TRBJ1-5, with 7 bases fitting TRBD1. Germline CDR1 is SNHLY and CDR2 is FYNNEI. V lost 3 bases and J lost 5; bases outside the gene matches: 4. The CDR3 spans 14 residues. The CDR3 nucleotides read TGTGCCAGCAGTGACAGGGGGTTTTATCAGCCCCAGCATTTT. Amino acids: CASSDRGFYQPQHF.

In its sample, this clonotype was seen many times. The rearrangement joins TRBV9 to TRBJ2-5, with TRBD2 identical over 15 bases. After removal of 4 bases from V and 4 bases from J, the junction contained 11 bases not matched to a gene. This CDR3 has 18 amino acids. Germline V CDR1 and CDR2: SGDLS, YYNGEE. The CDR3 bases are TGTGCCAGCAGCACAGGACTAGCGGGGGGGATGTTCGGAGAGACCCAGTACTTC. Translation: CASSTGLAGGMFGETQYF.

This clonotype showed up just a few times. This chain uses TRBV29-1 with TRBJ2-7; 11 nucleotides line up with TRBD1. The CDR3 totals 13 residues. Germline CDR1 is SQVTM and CDR2 is ANQGSEA. V was clipped by 4 bases and J by 3 bases; unmatched bases: 2. The CDR3 loop reads CSVGGTGGYEQYF. The DNA for the CDR3 is TGCAGCGTTGGAGGGACAGGGGGCTACGAGCAGTACTTC.

The chain has TRBV11-1 and TRBJ2-2; a possible D gene is TRBD2 (7 bases). V was cut by 6 bases and J by 7 bases, with 15 bases left in between. CDR3 size: 14 residues. Germline V lookup: CDR1 SGHAT, CDR2 FQDESV (reference sequence). CDR3 bases: TGTGCCAGCAGGAAATGGGAGGGGGTCGGGGAGCTGTTTTTT. Translated, it gives CASRKWEGVGELFF.

This clonotype was counted only a few times. V usage is TRBV10-3 and J usage is TRBJ2-3; either TRBD1 or TRBD2 may supply D (5 bases each). The V gene's germline CDR1 is ENHRY and CDR2 SYGVKD. The ends were cut back, 10 bases at V and 2 bases at J, with 13 bases in the middle. The CDR3 totals 13 residues. The CDR3 is CATWDGSTDTQYF. DNA of the CDR3: TGTGCCACCTGGGACGGTTCCACAGATACGCAGTATTTT.

A few counts support this clonotype. This chain uses TRBV5-1 with TRBJ2-1; TRBD2 is a possible D gene (6 bases). The V end was cut by 1 base, the J end by 3 bases, with 20 bases between. CDR1 is SGHRS and CDR2 is YFSETQ in the germline V gene. The CDR3 spans 18 residues. In DNA, the CDR3 is TGCGCCAGCAGCTTGTTTCAACAAGGAGGGGTCTTCTACAATGAGCAGTTCTTC. Its protein is CASSLFQQGGVFYNEQFF.

This clonotype was counted ten times or more. The chain joins TRBV3-1 to TRBJ2-1; no clear D gene. CDR3 length equals 12 residues. Germline V gene lookup returns CDR1 LGHDT and CDR2 YNNKEL (reference sequence). Trimming stripped 4 bases from V and 5 bases from J, with 6 bases between. This chain's CDR3 is CASSRADNEQFF. The CDR3 DNA follows: TGTGCCAGCAGCCGAGCCGACAATGAGCAGTTCTTC.

In its sample, this clonotype was seen many times. The chain has TRBV5-1 and TRBJ1-1; D remains unclear. From germline, CDR1 is SGHRS and CDR2 YFSETQ. V was clipped by 0 bases and J by 0 bases, with 12 bases between them. The CDR3 consists of 16 residues. DNA for the CDR3: TGCGCCAGCAGCTTGGCTGTAGGGAGTATGAACACTGAAGCTTTCTTT. It yields the protein CASSLAVGSMNTEAFF.

The V and J genes are TRBV5-1 and TRBJ1-4, with D tentatively TRBD1 (6 bases). In germline, CDR1 is SGHRS, CDR2 YFSETQ. The CDR3 has 15 residues. V shed 4 bases and J shed 1 base, with 11 bases lying between them. This chain's CDR3 is CASSAEGGTNEKLFF. The CDR3 DNA is TGCGCCAGCAGCGCGGAGGGGGGAACTAATGAAAAACTGTTTTTT.

This clonotype was counted a few times. V usage is TRBV5-1 and J usage is TRBJ2-1, with D maybe TRBD1 (5 bases). With 0 bases removed from V and 2 bases from J, the gap between germline ends came to 9 bases. The CDR3 extends over 15 amino acids. Per germline, CDR1 SGHRS and CDR2 YFSETQ. In DNA form, the CDR3 reads TGCGCCAGCAGCTTGGAACAGGAGCCCTACAATGAGCAGTTCTTC. This gives the protein CASSLEQEPYNEQFF.

J is TRBJ2-6 and V is TRBV10-3; a weak D match, TRBD1 (6 bases). The CDR3 runs to 17 residues. V was trimmed by 2 bases and J by 0 bases, leaving 11 bases between them. Germline values: CDR1 ENHRY, CDR2 SYGVKD. This CDR3 reads CAISETQGPSGANVLTF. CDR3 coding DNA: TGTGCCATCAGTGAGACCCAGGGGCCCTCTGGGGCCAACGTCCTGACTTTC.

The chain employs TRBV2 and TRBJ2-4; perhaps D is TRBD1 or TRBD2 (5 bases each). The germline gives CDR1 SNHLY, CDR2 FYNNEI. V was shortened by 3 bases and J by 8 bases, with 20 bases between the two germline ends. This CDR3 has 16 residues. DNA of the CDR3: TGTGCCAGCAGTGACGCTGCGCAGGGACCGAGGTACATTCAGTACTTC. Amino acid sequence: CASSDAAQGPRYIQYF.

V gene TRBV28 combines with J gene TRBJ1-2, with 7 bases that match TRBD1. The CDR3 sequence is 13 residues long. Losses at the gene ends were 4 bases for V and 6 bases for J; bases not matched to a gene: 5. Germline V CDR1 and CDR2: MDHEN, SYDVKM. The CDR3 DNA reads as TGTGCCAGCAGTTCCCCGGACAGGCATGGCTACACCTTC. Its translation is CASSSPDRHGYTF.

The chain is built from TRBV5-5 and TRBJ2-5, with a tentative D call TRBD1 (7 bases). Germline CDR1 reads SGHKS; CDR2 reads YYEKEE (reference sequence). This CDR3 has 16 amino acids. V was pared by 0 bases and J by 2 bases, with 14 bases between. CDR3 in amino acids: CASSLGMAGGQETQYF. The CDR3 nucleotides are TGTGCCAGCAGCTTGGGTATGGCAGGGGGGCAAGAGACCCAGTACTTC.

The rearrangement joins TRBV10-3 to TRBJ2-1; D gene ambiguous. Between the trimmed V and J ends, which lost 1 base and 0 bases, there was a span of 10 bases. The CDR3 has 16 residues. Germline values: CDR1 ENHRY, CDR2 SYGVKD. The CDR3 reads CAISELVTSSYNEQFF. The CDR3 nucleotides are TGTGCCATCAGTGAGTTGGTGACCAGCTCCTACAATGAGCAGTTCTTC.

The chain has TRBV29-1 and TRBJ2-1; 8 nucleotides match TRBD1. The CDR3 runs to 12 residues. The germline gives CDR1 SQVTM, CDR2 ANQGSEA. The V gene end was trimmed by 0 bases and the J gene end by 15 bases; junction bases not matched to a gene: 7. The CDR3, as DNA: TGCAGCGTTGAAGAAGGGGCAGGGGGCCGGTTCTTC. This translates into CSVEEGAGGRFF.